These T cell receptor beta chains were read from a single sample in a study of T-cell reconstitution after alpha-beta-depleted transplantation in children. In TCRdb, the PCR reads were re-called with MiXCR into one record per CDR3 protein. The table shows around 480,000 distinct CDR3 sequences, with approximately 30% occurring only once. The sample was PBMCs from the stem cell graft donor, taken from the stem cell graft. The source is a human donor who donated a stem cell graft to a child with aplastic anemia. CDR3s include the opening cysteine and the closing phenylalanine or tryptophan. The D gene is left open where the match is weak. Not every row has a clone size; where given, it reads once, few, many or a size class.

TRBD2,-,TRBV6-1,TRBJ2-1,CASSAPGLAGVSNEQFF,TGTGCCAGCAGTGCCCCGGGACTAGCGGGAGTCTCCAATGAGCAGTTCTTC
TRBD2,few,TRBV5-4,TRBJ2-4,CASSFLDGLSGTGAKNIQYF,TGTGCCAGCAGCTTCTTGGACGGACTTAGCGGGACGGGAGCCAAAAACATTCAGTACTTC
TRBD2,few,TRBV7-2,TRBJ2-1,CASSLQTSGRTGEQFF,TGTGCCAGCAGCCTACAGACTAGCGGGAGAACCGGTGAGCAGTTCTTC
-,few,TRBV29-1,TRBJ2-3,CSDVGQGLADTQYF,TGCAGCGACGTTGGGCAGGGATTAGCAGATACGCAGTATTTT
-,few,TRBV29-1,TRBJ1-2,CSVVFVEGYTF,TGCAGCGTTGTTTTTGTGGAGGGCTACACCTTC
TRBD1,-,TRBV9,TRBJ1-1,CASSARDSRDTEAFF,TGTGCCAGCAGCGCCCGGGACAGCCGAGACACTGAAGCTTTCTTT
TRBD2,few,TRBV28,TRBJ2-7,CASSSPGLADTDYEQYF,TGTGCCAGCAGTTCCCCTGGACTAGCGGATACTGACTACGAGCAGTACTTC
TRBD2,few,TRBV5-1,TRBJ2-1,CASRPTGLAGGPAFF,TGCGCCAGCAGGCCTACGGGACTAGCGGGAGGGCCGGCGTTCTTC
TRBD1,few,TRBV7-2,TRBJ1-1,CASRSTGANTEAFF,TGTGCCAGCAGGTCGACAGGGGCTAACACTGAAGCTTTCTTT
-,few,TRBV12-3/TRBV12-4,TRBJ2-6,CASTQGVGSNGANVLTF,TGTGCCAGCACCCAGGGAGTGGGGTCAAATGGGGCCAACGTCCTGACTTTC
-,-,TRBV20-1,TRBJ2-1,CSASGLPIEQFF,TGCAGTGCTTCGGGACTGCCCATAGAGCAGTTCTTC
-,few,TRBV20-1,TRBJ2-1,CSAARSGGRPHEQFF,TGCAGTGCAGCCCGATCCGGGGGCAGACCGCATGAGCAGTTCTTC
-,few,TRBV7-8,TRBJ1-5,CASSLGGGLRNQPQHF,TGTGCCAGCAGCTTAGGGGGGGGGTTACGCAATCAGCCCCAGCATTTT
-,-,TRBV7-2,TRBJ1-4,CASSLHQGATNEKLFF,TGTGCCAGCAGCTTACACCAGGGAGCAACTAATGAAAAACTGTTTTTT
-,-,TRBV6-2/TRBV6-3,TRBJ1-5,CASSYSSRGDNQPQHF,TGTGCCAGCAGTTACTCGTCCAGAGGGGATAATCAGCCCCAGCATTTT
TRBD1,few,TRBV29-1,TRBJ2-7,CSVGQGSLYEQYF,TGCAGCGTCGGACAGGGATCTCTTTACGAGCAGTACTTC
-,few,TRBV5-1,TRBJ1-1,CASSATQGPVNTEAFF,TGCGCCAGCAGCGCCACACAGGGTCCGGTGAACACTGAAGCTTTCTTT
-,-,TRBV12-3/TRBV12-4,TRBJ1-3,CASRGGPNSGNTIYF,TGTGCCAGCCGGGGGGGGCCGAACTCTGGAAACACCATATATTTT
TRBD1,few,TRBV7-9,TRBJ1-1,CASRPGTGGKNTEAFF,TGTGCCAGCAGACCAGGGACAGGGGGCAAGAACACTGAAGCTTTCTTT
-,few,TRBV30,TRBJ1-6,CAWKPPSGSPLHF,TGTGCCTGGAAACCACCGAGCGGATCACCCCTCCACTTT
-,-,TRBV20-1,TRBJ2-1,CSAAGNNEQFF,TGCAGTGCTGCCGGCAACAATGAGCAGTTCTTC
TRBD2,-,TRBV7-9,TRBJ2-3,CASHEAGGLLTDTQYF,TGTGCCAGTCACGAGGCGGGGGGGTTACTCACAGATACGCAGTATTTT
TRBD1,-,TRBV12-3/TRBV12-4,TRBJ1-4,CASIQDRASEKLFF,TGTGCCAGCATCCAGGACAGGGCGTCCGAAAAACTGTTTTTT
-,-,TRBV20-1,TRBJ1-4,CSAIRGARDEKLFF,TGCAGTGCTATCAGAGGGGCCAGGGATGAAAAACTGTTTTTT
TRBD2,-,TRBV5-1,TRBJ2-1,CASSLDGTRYNEQFF,TGCGCCAGCAGCTTGGACGGGACTAGGTACAATGAGCAGTTCTTC
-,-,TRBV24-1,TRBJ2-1,CATSDSRQKTTYNEQFF,TGTGCCACCAGTGATTCTCGACAGAAGACTACCTACAATGAGCAGTTCTTC
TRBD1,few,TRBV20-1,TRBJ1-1,CSAREGGRQGQAEAFF,TGCAGTGCTAGAGAGGGGGGAAGACAGGGACAGGCTGAAGCTTTCTTT
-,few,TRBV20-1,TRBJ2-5,CSALSPGAETQYF,TGCAGTGCTCTGTCCCCGGGAGCGGAGACCCAGTACTTC
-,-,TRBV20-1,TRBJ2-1,CSAKGEISYNEQFF,TGCAGTGCTAAAGGGGAAATTTCCTACAATGAGCAGTTCTTC
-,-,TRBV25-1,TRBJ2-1,CALGTPGGEQFF,TGTGCCCTGGGGACTCCAGGGGGTGAGCAGTTCTTC
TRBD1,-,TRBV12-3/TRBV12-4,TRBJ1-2,CASTPTGQGVNGYTF,TGTGCCAGCACCCCCACGGGACAGGGTGTTAATGGCTACACCTTC
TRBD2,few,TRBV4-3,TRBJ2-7,CASSRSPGGLGEQYF,TGCGCCAGCAGCCGCTCACCGGGAGGTCTGGGCGAGCAGTACTTC
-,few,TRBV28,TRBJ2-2,CASSFGRASTGELFF,TGTGCCAGCAGTTTCGGGCGGGCGAGCACCGGGGAGCTGTTTTTT
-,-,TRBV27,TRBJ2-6,CAVNSQGTGANVLTF,TGTGCCGTCAACTCCCAGGGGACCGGGGCCAACGTCCTGACTTTC